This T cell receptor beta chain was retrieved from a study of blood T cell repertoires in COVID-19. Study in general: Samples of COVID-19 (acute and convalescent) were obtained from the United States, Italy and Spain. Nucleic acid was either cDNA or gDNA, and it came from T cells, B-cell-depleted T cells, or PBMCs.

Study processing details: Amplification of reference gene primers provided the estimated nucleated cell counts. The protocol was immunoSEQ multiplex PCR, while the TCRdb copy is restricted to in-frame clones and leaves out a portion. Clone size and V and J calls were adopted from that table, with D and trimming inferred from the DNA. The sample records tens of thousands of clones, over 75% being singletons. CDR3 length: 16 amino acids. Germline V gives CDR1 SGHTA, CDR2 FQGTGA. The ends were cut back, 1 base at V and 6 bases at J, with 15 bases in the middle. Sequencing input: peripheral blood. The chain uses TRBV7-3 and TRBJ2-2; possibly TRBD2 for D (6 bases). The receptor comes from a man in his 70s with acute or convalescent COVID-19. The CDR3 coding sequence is TGTGCCAGCAGCTTAAAGGTCCTAGCGAGTGCCGGGGAGCTGTTTTTT. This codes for CASSLKVLASAGELFF.